The entry below gives a single TCR beta chain sequence along with its context. The antigen it recognizes is unknown. The read terminates 3 residues before the CDR3 end, so the remaining end is supplied by the germline J gene. Every participant had a single incident cervical HPV16 infection, and women with prevalent HPV16 infections were excluded. Cervical HPV DNA was detected by MY09/MY11 PCR, and genotyping was performed by dot-blot hybridization. Roughly 15 mL of heparinized blood was centrifuged, after which the buffy coat was aliquoted, frozen at -30 degrees C, and then stored at -80 degrees C. QIAGEN kits were used to extract genomic DNA from buffy coat specimens. The immunoSEQ assay used multiplex PCR to amplify TCR beta CDR3 regions from an average of around 1.2 ug of genomic DNA per sample. The assay corrected primer bias using a complete synthetic TCR repertoire to establish an amplification baseline. Amplicons were sequenced on the Illumina platform. Concerning the study's data processing: Sequences were error-corrected by clustering with frequency ratios and a modified nearest-neighbor algorithm, then analyzed in the immunoSEQ Analyzer with IMGT gene definitions. At each rarefaction depth, TCR richness and evenness were averaged over 20 rarefaction repeats, and samples with fewer sequences than the depth were excluded. Wilcoxon rank sum tests with FDR correction were used to compare V, D and J gene relative abundances between the groups. Blinded duplicates gave an intraclass correlation of around 95% for TCR richness and an average of roughly 76% across around 66 gene segments. TCRdb holds this immuneACCESS table with in-frame rearrangements only. Some clones are missing; in checked studies, unresolved V genes explain under half, and the rest has no known cause. The V and J calls and clone size come from that table; D and trimming were worked out from the DNA. The sample has about 18,000 clones on record. Of the sample, approximately 14% falls within the top ten clones.

This record comes from a study of T cells in women clearing cervical HPV infection (dated 2018 in TCRdb). Regarding the research as a whole: The cases were 20 to 30 women with histologically confirmed HPV16-related CIN3 or worse, and 2 of those women had invasive cancers. Cases and controls were matched on year of sample collection and on age within five years. Nested within Costa Rica's Guanacaste HPV Natural History Study, an exploratory proof-of-principle case-control study compared TCR repertoires across cervical HPV16 outcomes. Blood from cases was collected at the visit at which the lesion was first identified, whereas blood from controls was collected once infection was no longer detected. Controls were 25 or so women whose single incident HPV16 infection cleared within 12 months without precancer or cancer developing. In the parent cohort, fewer than 13,000 women aged 18 or older were enrolled in Guanacaste, Costa Rica, during about 1992 to 1995 and were followed for seven years. For cases, the median interval between lesion detection and blood sampling was over 130 days, with an interquartile range of about 80 to 210 days. Five blinded duplicates per group were added as quality controls, so that 60 or so samples were obtained: some 50 participants and some 10 replicates. Since HLA typing was available for only a few women, HLA type could not be ruled out as a confounder. Median age was about 32 years in cases versus 38 in controls, and baseline characteristics did not differ significantly. General conclusions and limits of the study: Random forest classifiers combining richness and V gene abundances distinguished cases from controls with an estimated AUC of more than 0.8. T-cell numbers per sample were unknown, so richness differences could reflect varying T-cell content rather than repertoire biology. Because of the cross-sectional design, the study could not determine whether the associations came before infection or resulted from infection, and neither effector/memory subsets nor HPV-specific T cells were isolated. Significantly higher TCR repertoire richness was observed in CIN3+ cases than in controls across sequencing depths, whereas no difference in evenness was found. Cases had lower TRBV6-7 relative abundance than controls (about 0.1% versus 0.15%; Bonferroni P = 0.0008).

The CDR3, cysteine through phenylalanine, is 16 amino acids long. The CDR3 was read in part: 39 bases, with the frame set at base 1. V is pared back by 0 bases and J by 2 bases, with 14 bases lying between the germline termini. The germline V gene supplies CDR1 SGHTA and CDR2 FQGNSA. The source material was blood buffy coat. The V and J segments used are TRBV7-2 and TRBJ2-7; TRBD2 is a possible D gene, resting on 6 matching bases. The sequence was collected from a woman between 18 and 70 years old with a cervical HPV16 infection that either progressed to CIN3+ or cleared (not recorded which). This receptor has the CDR3 CASSLASVAVPYEQYF. The part of the CDR3 DNA that was read is TGTGCCAGCAGCTTAGCGTCGGTAGCGGTTCCCTACGAG.